These 26 T cell receptor beta chains were all obtained from the same sample, sequenced in a study of naive and memory T cell subsets. Two oligonucleotides, mixed equimolar, formed the beta constant-region primer covering TRBC1 and TRBC2. Four rounds of PCR amplified the ligated cDNA using nested alpha and beta constant-region primers plus SP2. Each CDR3 protein is one row after TCRdb ran MiXCR on the UMI-ligation and nested PCR reads. Of more than 100,000 distinct CDR3 sequences detected, around 35% appear once; the ten largest clones hold approximately 0.9%. Sequenced sample: central memory CD4+ T cells from blood. The receptor source for this set is a human donor in good health.

The chain links TRBV7-8 to TRBJ2-4; D possibly corresponds to TRBD2 (6 bases). This CDR3 is built from 17 residues. Germline CDR1 SGHVS, CDR2 FQNEAQ. The V end was cut by 5 bases, the J end by 0 bases, with 17 bases between. This CDR3 reads CASSPGDGRLAKNIQYF. CDR3 coding DNA: TGTGCCAGCAGCCCGGGGGACGGACGACTAGCCAAAAACATTCAGTACTTC.

Here the CDR3 DNA reads TGTGCCAGCAGCTTAGTTGGGACCACAGGAGGGACCCAGTACTTC. The encoded protein is CASSLVGTTGGTQYF. V and J are TRBV7-9 and TRBJ2-5; tentatively, D is TRBD1 or TRBD2 (5 bases each). This CDR3 comprises 15 residues. The germline V gene has CDR1 SEHNR and CDR2 FQNEAQ (reference sequence). The V end lost 1 base, the J end lost 7 bases, and 16 bases lay between the germline ends.

This clonotype was seen a few times. The V and J genes are TRBV20-1 and TRBJ1-5, with 10 bases lining up with TRBD1. V was pared by 0 bases and J by 6 bases, with 5 bases of the junction left unmatched. The V gene's germline CDR1 is DFQATT and CDR2 SNEGSKA (reference sequence). The CDR3 extends over 15 amino acids. The CDR3 here is CSAREGTGAGQPQHF. In DNA, the CDR3 is TGCAGTGCTAGAGAGGGGACAGGGGCGGGTCAGCCCCAGCATTTT.

The chain employs TRBV20-1 and TRBJ2-7; 10 bases agree with TRBD1. V gave up 4 bases and J gave up 2 bases; unmatched junction bases: 5. This CDR3 comprises 14 residues. Per the germline V gene, CDR1 is DFQATT and CDR2 is SNEGSKA (reference sequence). The CDR3, as DNA: TGCAGTGCTATTGGGGGACAGGGGACCTACGAGCAGTACTTC. Translated, it gives CSAIGGQGTYEQYF.

The chain recombines TRBV12-3 or TRBV12-4 with TRBJ1-5; the D is unclear. This CDR3 contains 14 residues. V was cut by 3 bases and J by 5 bases, with 11 bases left in between. As DNA, the CDR3 is TGTGCCAGCAGTTTCAACGGAGTTGATCAGCCCCAGCATTTT. The encoded protein is CASSFNGVDQPQHF.

V and J are TRBV3-1 and TRBJ1-3; 7 bases are shared with TRBD1. With V trimmed by 6 bases and J by 0 bases, 5 bases remained unmatched. This CDR3 is 15 amino acids long. Looked up from germline, CDR1 is LGHDT and CDR2 is YNNKEL (reference sequence). The CDR3 nucleotides are TGTGCCAGCAGAGACAGGGCCAGCTCTGGAAACACCATATATTTT. Translated, it gives CASRDRASSGNTIYF.

The rearrangement links TRBV20-1 to TRBJ2-2; maybe TRBD1 (7 bases). Germline-derived CDR1 and CDR2 are DFQATT and SNEGSKA (reference sequence). The CDR3 contains 16 residues. Trimming shortened V by 4 bases and J by 4 bases, and 19 bases separated the two germline ends. The CDR3 here is CSAMAGTAKGTGELFF. The CDR3 nucleotides read TGCAGTGCTATGGCGGGGACAGCAAAGGGCACCGGGGAGCTGTTTTTT.

The genes are TRBV5-4 and TRBJ2-5; the D is unclear. CDR1 and CDR2 from the germline V gene are SGHNT and YYREEE (reference sequence). Trimming shortened V by 0 bases and J by 3 bases, and 6 bases separated the two germline ends. There are 13 residues in the CDR3. CDR3 residues: CASSLVSEETQYF. DNA for the CDR3: TGTGCCAGCAGCTTGGTTTCGGAAGAGACCCAGTACTTC.

In its sample, this clonotype was seen a few times. V and J are TRBV6-5 and TRBJ1-3; D is unclear. Germline V gives CDR1 MNHEY, CDR2 SVGAGI. The CDR3 spans 17 residues. V gave up 0 bases and J gave up 0 bases, with 12 bases separating them. CDR3 nucleotides: TGTGCCAGCAGTTACTCGCTAGGCGACGCCTCTGGAAACACCATATATTTT. Residues: CASSYSLGDASGNTIYF.

This sequence joins TRBV19 and TRBJ2-3; D unresolved. This CDR3 contains 14 residues. CDR1 LNHDA and CDR2 SQIVND come from the germline V gene (reference sequence). Trimming took off 3 bases at V and 2 bases at J, with 9 bases between the two ends. CDR3 amino acids: CASSIGRNTDTQYF. The CDR3 nucleotides are TGTGCCAGTAGTATTGGGCGGAACACAGATACGCAGTATTTT.

This clonotype was picked up many times. The chain has TRBV20-1 and TRBJ1-2, with D unclear. V gave up 5 bases and J gave up 4 bases, with 14 bases separating them. The CDR3 sequence is 13 residues long. Germline V gene sequence: CDR1 DFQATT, CDR2 SNEGSKA (reference sequence). Here the CDR3 reads CSAQPGFRYGYTF. DNA of the CDR3: TGCAGTGCTCAGCCGGGTTTTCGCTATGGCTACACCTTC.

The V call is TRBV7-9, the J call TRBJ2-1, with 10 bases matching TRBD1. With 4 bases clipped from V and 4 bases from J, the junction kept 4 bases outside the gene matches. This CDR3 has 15 amino acids. Germline V gene lookup returns CDR1 SEHNR and CDR2 FQNEAQ (reference sequence). The CDR3 sequence: CASSWTGGRYNEQFF. CDR3 nucleotide sequence: TGTGCCAGCAGCTGGACAGGGGGGCGGTACAATGAGCAGTTCTTC.

This clonotype was detected a few times. Written as DNA, the CDR3 is TGTGCCAGCAGTCCGCCTGGACTAGCGGGCTCCAAAAACATTCAGTACTTC. Translated: CASSPPGLAGSKNIQYF. The J gene is TRBJ2-4, the V gene TRBV27, with 11 bases fitting TRBD2. J gave up 2 bases and V 5 bases, and 8 bases lay outside the gene matches. CDR1 is MNHEY, CDR2 SMNVEV, per germline (reference sequence). The CDR3 is 17 amino acids.

The CDR3 bases are TGCAGCGTCCCCCGGGACAGGGTGAATTCACCCCTCCACTTT. This sequence encodes CSVPRDRVNSPLHF. V gene TRBV29-1 combines with J gene TRBJ1-6; 9 bases align to TRBD1. Germline V gene data show CDR1 as SQVTM and CDR2 as ANQGSEA. CDR3 length: 14 residues. V lost 6 bases to trimming and J lost 7 bases; unmatched junction nucleotides: 7.

The chain uses TRBV7-2 and TRBJ2-1, with D maybe TRBD2 (5 bases). This CDR3 spans 17 amino acids. V was shortened by 0 bases and J by 0 bases, with 12 bases between the two germline ends. Germline V gene sequence: CDR1 SGHTA, CDR2 FQGNSA. In DNA form, the CDR3 reads TGTGCCAGCAGCTTAGCGGCGACGGGGAGCTCCTACAATGAGCAGTTCTTC. Its protein product is CASSLAATGSSYNEQFF.

This sequence joins TRBV12-3 or TRBV12-4 and TRBJ1-5, with D unclear. The V end was cut by 4 bases, the J end by 2 bases, with 12 bases between. The CDR3 sequence is 15 residues long. The CDR3, as DNA: TGTGCCAGCAGTTCTGGGCTACGAGGCAATCAGCCCCAGCATTTT. It codes for CASSSGLRGNQPQHF.

This clonotype occurred a few times. The V and J genes are TRBV20-1 and TRBJ2-5, with TRBD1 as a possible D gene (8 bases). Germline lookup yields CDR1 DFQATT and CDR2 SNEGSKA (reference sequence). Trimming stripped 0 bases from V and 3 bases from J, with 20 bases between. CDR3 length: 17 amino acids. The CDR3 DNA is TGCAGTGCTAGAGATCCGGGAGGACAGGGAAAAGAAGAGACCCAGTACTTC. It encodes CSARDPGGQGKEETQYF.

This clonotype has more than one count but fewer than ten. This rearrangement joins TRBV5-1 to TRBJ2-7; 9 bases are a match to TRBD1. V lost 2 bases and J lost 4; bases outside the gene matches: 4. This CDR3 contains 14 residues. In germline, CDR1 is SGHRS, CDR2 YFSETQ. CDR3 in amino acids: CASSFTGGKYEQYF. As DNA, the CDR3 is TGCGCCAGCAGCTTCACAGGGGGCAAGTACGAGCAGTACTTC.

The chain uses TRBV19 and TRBJ2-1, with 8 bases matching TRBD2. Trimming cost V 4 bases and J 3 bases; bases outside gene matches: 8. Germline CDR1 is LNHDA and CDR2 is SQIVND (reference sequence). The CDR3 consists of 16 residues. The CDR3 loop reads CASSRRLATNYNEQFF. CDR3 DNA sequence: TGTGCCAGTAGTAGGAGACTAGCGACCAACTACAATGAGCAGTTCTTC. Using reference TRBV19 and TRBJ2-1 for the parts outside the CDR3, the full variable domain is DGGITQSPKYLFRKEGQNVTLSCEQNLNHDAMYWYRQDPGQGLRLIYYSQIVNDFQKGDIAEGYSVSREKKESFPLTVTSAQKNPTAFYLCASSRRLATNYNEQFFGPGTRLTVL.

This clonotype has just a few counts. The chain links TRBV6-5 to TRBJ2-6; 7 bases match TRBD1. J gave up 2 bases and V 10 bases, and 5 bases lay outside the gene matches. The CDR3 has 14 amino acids. Per germline, CDR1 MNHEY and CDR2 SVGAGI. The CDR3 DNA is TGTGCCACCCACGACAGGGCTGGGGCCAACGTCCTGACTTTC. Protein: CATHDRAGANVLTF.

The rearrangement uses TRBV20-1 and TRBJ2-5, with D unclear. Germline CDR1 and CDR2: DFQATT and SNEGSKA (reference sequence). V lost 3 bases, J lost 4 bases, and 15 bases lay in between. The CDR3 runs 14 residues. DNA of the CDR3: TGCAGTGCTAGGAGCGTGAGTGGTGCAGAGACCCAGTACTTC. It yields the protein CSARSVSGAETQYF.

The chain recombines TRBV12-3 or TRBV12-4 with TRBJ1-5, with D unclear. The CDR3 spans 17 residues. Between the trimmed V and J ends, which lost 3 bases and 2 bases, there was a span of 17 bases. This CDR3 is CASSFLDPGRGNQPQHF. In DNA, the CDR3 is TGTGCCAGCAGTTTTTTAGACCCGGGTCGCGGCAATCAGCCCCAGCATTTT.

This clonotype came up a few times. The chain joins TRBV12-3 or TRBV12-4 to TRBJ2-7, with 8 bases aligning to TRBD1. The CDR3 consists of 15 residues. V dropped 5 bases and J dropped 5; count of bases not matched to a gene: 11. The CDR3 loop is CASSPGQGRPHEQYF. Written as DNA, the CDR3 is TGTGCCAGCAGTCCAGGACAGGGACGGCCCCACGAGCAGTACTTC.

This clonotype was observed a handful of times. This chain joins TRBV6-6 and TRBJ1-5; D remains ambiguous. The ends were cut back, 7 bases at V and 1 base at J, with 8 bases in the middle. Germline-derived CDR1 and CDR2 are MNHNY and SVGAGI (reference sequence). CDR3 size: 13 residues. As DNA, the CDR3 is TGTGCCAGCATGTCGGGGAGCAATCAGCCCCAGCATTTT. Translating gives CASMSGSNQPQHF.

The genes are TRBV10-3 and TRBJ2-7; D is uncertain. The V end was cut by 5 bases, the J end by 4 bases, with 6 bases between. The CDR3 consists of 11 residues. Per the germline V gene, CDR1 is ENHRY and CDR2 is SYGVKD. CDR3 coding DNA: TGTGCCATCAGTAAGATGTACGAGCAGTACTTC. This translates into CAISKMYEQYF.

J is TRBJ2-2 and V is TRBV6-5; 12 nucleotides match TRBD2. Germline lookup yields CDR1 MNHEY and CDR2 SVGAGI. Trimming at V came to 4 bases and at J to 4 bases, leaving 13 bases not matched to a gene. The CDR3 covers 19 residues. The CDR3 nucleotides read TGTGCCAGCAGTTCCCCTGGACTAGCGGGACGCGCTGGCACCGGGGAGCTGTTTTTT. Translated, it gives CASSSPGLAGRAGTGELFF.